A single sample is the source of the 32 T cell receptor beta chains below, sequenced in a study of long-term antiretroviral therapy in people with HIV. Running of the v3.0 immunoSEQ assay took place at survey level. Data came from immunoSEQ multiplex PCR; TCRdb stores just in-frame clones and leaves some out. The data contain tens of thousands of clones, around 89% of them singletons. The sequencing used unsorted PBMCs, collected 0.5 years after starting antiretroviral therapy. Receptors were obtained from a woman in her late teens or twenties with HIV.

In this sample, this clone turned up a few times. CDR3 sequence reads: CAISDRGLPNEKLFF. In nucleotides, the CDR3 is TGTGCCATCAGTGACAGGGGACTCCCTAATGAAAAACTGTTTTTT. The genes are TRBV10-3 and TRBJ1-4, with D perhaps TRBD1 (6 bases). Germline lookup yields CDR1 ENHRY and CDR2 SYGVKD. V lost 3 bases and J lost 3, with 11 bases in between. The CDR3 loop spans 15 amino acids.

V and J are TRBV6-5 and TRBJ2-3, with 7 bases identical to TRBD2. The trim removed 6 bases at V and 11 bases at J, leaving 5 bases unmatched. This CDR3 is 11 amino acids long. The germline V gene encodes CDR1 MNHEY and CDR2 SVGAGI. The CDR3 bases are TGTGCCAGCAGGCGCCGGGAGGAGCAGTATTTT. This encodes CASRRREEQYF.

This chain uses TRBV5-1 with TRBJ2-1, with 11 bases matching TRBD2. CDR1 SGHRS and CDR2 YFSETQ come from the germline V gene. Trimming cost V 2 bases and J 6 bases; bases outside gene matches: 13. The CDR3 length is 18 residues. CDR3 protein: CASSFGTDLLAGVNEQFF. CDR3 DNA: TGCGCCAGCAGCTTTGGGACAGATTTACTAGCGGGAGTCAATGAGCAGTTCTTC.

V is TRBV13 and J is TRBJ2-1; D might be TRBD2 (5 bases). The ends were cut back, 1 base at V and 5 bases at J, with 15 bases in the middle. The CDR3 is 16 residues long. The V gene's germline CDR1 is PRHDT and CDR2 FYEKMQ (reference sequence). CDR3 residues: CASSLVGLANHNEQFF. The CDR3 DNA reads as TGTGCCAGCAGCTTAGTAGGCCTAGCCAACCACAATGAGCAGTTCTTC.

The chain has TRBV4-3 and TRBJ2-7; D is undetermined. The CDR3 extends over 14 amino acids. Between the trimmed V and J ends, which lost 0 bases and 8 bases, there was a span of 14 bases. Per the germline V gene, CDR1 is LGHNA and CDR2 is YSLEER. CDR3 in amino acids: CASSQDTSRSQQYF. Here the CDR3 DNA reads TGCGCCAGCAGCCAAGATACCTCGAGAAGCCAGCAGTACTTC.

This chain's CDR3 is CASSKKGEPQHF. The CDR3 bases are TGTGCCAGCAGCAAAAAAGGGGAGCCCCAGCATTTT. V and J are TRBV21-1 and TRBJ1-5; the DNA was not compared with TRBD1, the D call given in the table. TRBV21-1 is a listed pseudogene. The CDR3 is 12 residues long.

V is TRBV19 and J is TRBJ2-2; 7 positions agree with TRBD1. The CDR3 is made up of 14 amino acids. The trim removed 5 bases at V and 6 bases at J, leaving 6 bases unmatched. Germline V CDR1 and CDR2: LNHDA, SQIVND (reference sequence). The CDR3 loop is CASSLDRQAGELFF. As DNA, the CDR3 is TGTGCCAGTAGTTTGGACAGGCAAGCCGGGGAGCTGTTTTTT. The whole variable domain, remainder taken from reference TRBV19 and TRBJ2-2, is DGGITQSPKYLFRKEGQNVTLSCEQNLNHDAMYWYRQDPGQGLRLIYYSQIVNDFQKGDIAEGYSVSREKKESFPLTVTSAQKNPTAFYLCASSLDRQAGELFFGEGSRLTVL.

The V and J genes are TRBV19 and TRBJ2-1, with 7 bases matching TRBD2. The CDR3 is made up of 15 amino acids. V lost 8 bases, J lost 0 bases, and 7 bases stayed unmatched. Germline V gene lookup returns CDR1 LNHDA and CDR2 SQIVND (reference sequence). The chain's CDR3 is CASSRLAGSYNEQFF. The CDR3 DNA sequence: TGTGCCAGTTCGCGACTAGCCGGCTCCTACAATGAGCAGTTCTTC.

The gene calls are TRBV18 and TRBJ2-2, with D unclear. This CDR3 contains 16 residues. Germline loops: CDR1 KGHSH, CDR2 LQKENI. V lost 0 bases and J lost 5, with 13 bases in between. CDR3 in DNA: TGTGCCAGCTCACCACCACTACAGCTTTGGACCGGGGAGCTGTTTTTT. Translation gives CASSPPLQLWTGELFF. The whole variable domain, remainder taken from reference TRBV18 and TRBJ2-2, is NAGVMQNPRHLVRRRGQEARLRCSPMKGHSHVYWYRQLPEEGLKFMVYLQKENIIDESGMPKERFSAEFPKEGPSILRIQQVVRGDSAAYFCASSPPLQLWTGELFFGEGSRLTVL.

The rearrangement uses TRBV9 and TRBJ2-2; no clear D. V lost 6 bases to trimming and J lost 4 bases, with 7 bases between them. Germline V gene data show CDR1 as SGDLS and CDR2 as YYNGEE. This CDR3 region has 12 residues. The CDR3 protein is CASTRVTGELFF. The CDR3 DNA reads TGTGCCAGCACCCGGGTCACCGGGGAGCTGTTTTTT.

The rearrangement links TRBV5-6 to TRBJ1-5, with a possible D match to TRBD1 (5 bases). The V and J ends lost 1 base and 1 base respectively, with 9 bases between them. Germline V gene sequence: CDR1 SGHDT, CDR2 YYEEEE. The CDR3 loop spans 15 amino acids. The chain's CDR3 is CASSLRGGSNQPQHF. The DNA of the CDR3 is TGTGCCAGCAGCTTGCGGGGGGGAAGCAATCAGCCCCAGCATTTT.

The rearrangement joins TRBV7-9 to TRBJ2-1; D may be TRBD1 (5 bases). Germline values: CDR1 SEHNR, CDR2 FQNEAQ (reference sequence). The V gene lost 2 bases and the J gene lost 5 bases, with 7 bases spanning the gap. The CDR3 covers 13 residues. CDR3: CASSLLTDNEQFF. In nucleotides, the CDR3 is TGTGCCAGCAGCTTACTGACAGACAATGAGCAGTTCTTC.

V and J are TRBV20-1 and TRBJ2-5; TRBD1 or TRBD2 may be the D gene (5 bases each). Germline-derived CDR1 and CDR2 are DFQATT and SNEGSKA (reference sequence). CDR3 size: 11 residues. V gave up 5 bases and J gave up 4 bases, with 8 bases separating them. This CDR3 is CSASGTETQYF. CDR3 sequence (DNA): TGCAGTGCTTCCGGGACAGAGACCCAGTACTTC.

V gene TRBV7-2 combines with J gene TRBJ2-5; D gene ambiguous. Trimming removed 2 bases from V and 7 bases from J, with 8 bases in between. In germline, CDR1 is SGHTA, CDR2 FQGNSA. CDR3 length: 12 residues. The CDR3 spells CASSLTMGTQYF. CDR3 DNA sequence: TGTGCCAGCAGCTTAACTATGGGGACCCAGTACTTC.

The chain has TRBV6-6 and TRBJ1-1, with D unclear. The CDR3 has 14 residues. Trimming left V 4 bases short and J 5 bases short, with 14 bases between. CDR1 and CDR2 from the germline V gene are MNHNY and SVGAGI (reference sequence). The CDR3 DNA is TGTGCCAGCAGTTGGAAGGGCGGGGATACTGAAGCTTTCTTT. Its protein is CASSWKGGDTEAFF.

This chain joins TRBV13 and TRBJ2-1; D uncertain. CDR3 size: 13 residues. Germline V gene sequence: CDR1 PRHDT, CDR2 FYEKMQ (reference sequence). V lost 5 bases and J lost 5, with 10 bases in between. The CDR3: CASSELADNEQFF. In DNA, the CDR3 is TGTGCCAGCAGCGAGTTGGCGGACAATGAGCAGTTCTTC.

The J gene is TRBJ2-7, the V gene TRBV5-1; 14 nucleotides agree with TRBD2. Trimming took 4 bases from V and 6 from J; bases not matched to a gene: 9. Germline lookup yields CDR1 SGHRS and CDR2 YFSETQ. This CDR3 has 16 residues. CDR3: CASSTGTSGSLVEQYF. The DNA for the CDR3 is TGCGCCAGCAGCACCGGGACTAGCGGGAGTTTAGTCGAGCAGTACTTC.

The DNA for the CDR3 is TGTGCCAGCAGCGGTCCCCAACAGGAAGCTTTCTTT. Its protein product is CASSGPQQEAFF. V and J are TRBV7-9 and TRBJ1-1; D uncertain. Germline assignment: CDR1 SEHNR and CDR2 FQNEAQ (reference sequence). The germline V and J ends were trimmed by 5 bases and 8 bases, with 12 bases remaining between them. This CDR3 is built from 12 residues.

The V and J genes are TRBV5-1 and TRBJ2-1; D is perhaps TRBD2 (6 bases). V was cut by 3 bases and J by 7 bases, with 17 bases left in between. Germline V gene data show CDR1 as SGHRS and CDR2 as YFSETQ. The CDR3 runs to 15 residues. The CDR3 reads CASSWRLNGGNEQFF. For the CDR3, the DNA is TGCGCCAGCAGCTGGCGATTGAATGGGGGGAATGAGCAGTTCTTC. The full variable domain, completed using reference TRBV5-1 and TRBJ2-1, is KAGVTQTPRYLIKTRGQQVTLSCSPISGHRSVSWYQQTPGQGLQFLFEYFSETQRNKGNFPGRFSGRQFSNSRSEMNVSTLELGDSALYLCASSWRLNGGNEQFFGPGTRLTVL.

The chain joins TRBV6-5 to TRBJ2-7; 8 bases match TRBD2. The CDR3 extends over 14 amino acids. Trimming took 6 bases from V and 2 from J; bases not matched to a gene: 6. Germline V gene sequence: CDR1 MNHEY, CDR2 SVGAGI. The CDR3 bases are TGTGCCAGCAGCGGTCGGGGGGGACCCTACGAGCAGTACTTC. This sequence encodes CASSGRGGPYEQYF.

The rearrangement uses TRBV15 and TRBJ2-1; 7 nucleotides agree with TRBD2. The germline CDR1 and CDR2 sequences are LNHNV and YYDKDF (reference sequence). The CDR3 is 16 amino acids. V shed 0 bases and J 10 bases; nucleotides not matched to a gene: 12. The CDR3 coding sequence is TGTGCCACCAGCAGAGATAGGCGGGAGAGGATGTCGGAGCAGTTCTTC. The encoded protein is CATSRDRRERMSEQFF.

The chain combines TRBV28 with TRBJ2-7; possibly TRBD1 or TRBD2 for D (5 bases each). With 6 bases removed from V and 0 bases from J, the gap between germline ends came to 12 bases. CDR1 and CDR2 (germline): MDHEN, SYDVKM. CDR3 size: 14 residues. The DNA for the CDR3 is TGTGCCAGCAGACCTCCGGGACGCTCCTACGAGCAGTACTTC. Its translation is CASRPPGRSYEQYF. The variable domain in full, completed from reference TRBV28 and TRBJ2-7, reads DVKVTQSSRYLVKRTGEKVFLECVQDMDHENMFWYRQDPGLGLRLIYFSYDVKMKEKGDIPEGYSVSREKKERFSLILESASTNQTSMYLCASRPPGRSYEQYFGPGTRLTVT.

V usage is TRBV28 and J usage is TRBJ2-2; D gene unclear. Germline lookup yields CDR1 MDHEN and CDR2 SYDVKM. This CDR3 is 12 amino acids long. Trimming shortened V by 6 bases and J by 5 bases, and 7 bases separated the two germline ends. CDR3 in DNA: TGTGCCAGCAGATCAGAGACCGGGGAGCTGTTTTTT. Amino acids: CASRSETGELFF.

The chain uses TRBV6-1 and TRBJ1-2; D may be TRBD1 (6 bases). Trimming pared 7 bases from V and 2 bases from J, leaving 11 bases between. Germline V gene lookup returns CDR1 MNHNS and CDR2 SASEGT. The CDR3 extends over 13 amino acids. CDR3: CASMRGANYGYTF. As DNA, the CDR3 is TGTGCCAGCATGCGGGGGGCCAACTATGGCTACACCTTC.

In this sample, this clone turned up a few times. This chain uses TRBV28 with TRBJ2-7, with D tentatively TRBD2 (6 bases). The CDR3 runs 12 residues. Trimming removed 2 bases from V and 6 bases from J, with 8 bases in between. The germline V gene has CDR1 MDHEN and CDR2 SYDVKM. CDR3 region: CASSLTSSEQYF. DNA for the CDR3: TGTGCCAGCAGTTTAACTAGCTCCGAGCAGTACTTC.

The gene calls are TRBV15 and TRBJ2-7; 8 bases agree with TRBD1. Germline CDR1 and CDR2: LNHNV and YYDKDF (reference sequence). The CDR3 length is 13 residues. V was pared by 5 bases and J by 4 bases, with 4 bases of the junction left unmatched. The CDR3, as DNA: TGTGCCACCAGCCTAGACAGGGGATACGAGCAGTACTTC. It specifies CATSLDRGYEQYF.

The chain uses TRBV27 and TRBJ2-6; D remains ambiguous. This CDR3 is built from 15 residues. V lost 4 bases and J 0 bases, leaving 7 bases between the germline ends. Per the germline V gene, CDR1 is MNHEY and CDR2 is SMNVEV (reference sequence). CDR3 protein: CASSSVPSGANVLTF. The CDR3 coding sequence is TGTGCCAGCAGTTCAGTTCCCTCTGGGGCCAACGTCCTGACTTTC.

This clone was counted a few times. J is TRBJ2-2 and V is TRBV4-1; TRBD2 might be the D (6 bases). The germline V gene encodes CDR1 MGHRA and CDR2 YSYEKL. Trimming removed 6 bases at V and 0 bases at J, with 8 bases between. The length of the CDR3 is 14 residues. DNA for the CDR3: TGCGCCAGCAGGGGACTGGCGAACACCGGGGAGCTGTTTTTT. Translated: CASRGLANTGELFF.

This chain links TRBV5-6 with TRBJ2-7; D is undetermined. Trimming pared 2 bases from V and 4 bases from J, leaving 22 bases between. This CDR3 is built from 17 residues. Germline V gene sequence: CDR1 SGHDT, CDR2 YYEEEE. This chain's CDR3 is CASSLTKRHSPRYEQYF. The CDR3 coding sequence is TGTGCCAGCAGCTTAACTAAAAGGCACTCACCTAGATACGAGCAGTACTTC.

V gene TRBV13 combines with J gene TRBJ2-7; 9 bases fit TRBD2. The V gene end was trimmed by 10 bases and the J gene end by 1 base; junction bases not matched to a gene: 5. In germline, CDR1 is PRHDT, CDR2 FYEKMQ (reference sequence). This CDR3 spans 13 amino acids. This CDR3 reads CATKSGGSYEQYF. The CDR3 DNA reads as TGTGCCACCAAGAGCGGGGGGTCCTACGAGCAGTACTTC.

The chain has TRBV10-3 and TRBJ2-1; D call uncertain. This CDR3 spans 12 amino acids. Trimming stripped 2 bases from V and 10 bases from J, with 9 bases between. Germline CDR1 and CDR2: ENHRY and SYGVKD. CDR3 nucleotides: TGTGCCATCAGTGAGGCGGTAGTGGAGCAGTTCTTC. Translating gives CAISEAVVEQFF.

V usage is TRBV27 and J usage is TRBJ2-1; TRBD2 matches at 14 bases. This CDR3 comprises 17 residues. The germline CDR1 and CDR2 sequences are MNHEY and SMNVEV (reference sequence). V lost 2 bases and J lost 8; bases outside the gene matches: 8. CDR3 sequence (DNA): TGTGCCAGCAGTTTAACCGGGACTAGCGGGAGAGGCGATGAGCAGTTCTTC. Translation: CASSLTGTSGRGDEQFF.